This T cell receptor beta chain was profiled in a study of blood T cell repertoires in COVID-19. The wider study: Acute-phase and convalescent COVID-19 samples originated in the United States, Italy and Spain.

Per the original methods: Estimates of nucleated cell counts were drawn from the amplification of reference gene primers. This table comes from immunoSEQ multiplex PCR, and its TCRdb copy is limited to in-frame clones, with some not included. V and J calls plus clone size are reproduced from that table; the DNA served to infer D and trimming. The table includes about 55,000 clones, around 85% detected once. V was clipped by 3 bases and J by 6 bases; unmatched bases: 6. Germline CDR1 reads LNHDA; CDR2 reads SQIVND (reference sequence). The CDR3 sequence is 15 residues long. This sequence originates from a human donor in a cohort sampled during active COVID-19. The chain joins TRBV19 to TRBJ2-7; 12 bases agree with TRBD1. Sequencing was done on a sample of peripheral blood. The CDR3 protein is CASSMGGTGGLEQYF. As DNA, the CDR3 is TGTGCCAGTAGTATGGGCGGGACAGGGGGCCTCGAGCAGTACTTC. The complete variable domain, with remaining parts taken from reference TRBV19 and TRBJ2-7, reads DGGITQSPKYLFRKEGQNVTLSCEQNLNHDAMYWYRQDPGQGLRLIYYSQIVNDFQKGDIAEGYSVSREKKESFPLTVTSAQKNPTAFYLCASSMGGTGGLEQYFGPGTRLTVT.